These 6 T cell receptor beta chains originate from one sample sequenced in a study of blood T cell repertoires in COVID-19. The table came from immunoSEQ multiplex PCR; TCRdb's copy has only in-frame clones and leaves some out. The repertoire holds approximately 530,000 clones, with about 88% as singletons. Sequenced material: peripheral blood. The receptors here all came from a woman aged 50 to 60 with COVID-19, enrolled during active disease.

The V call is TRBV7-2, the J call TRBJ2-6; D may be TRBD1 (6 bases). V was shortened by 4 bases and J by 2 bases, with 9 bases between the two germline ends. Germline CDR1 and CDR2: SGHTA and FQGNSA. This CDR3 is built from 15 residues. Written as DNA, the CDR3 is TGTGCCAGCAGCTCAACAGGGACTGGGGCCAACGTCCTGACTTTC. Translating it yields CASSSTGTGANVLTF. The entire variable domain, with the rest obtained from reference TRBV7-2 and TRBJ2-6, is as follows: GAGVSQSPSNKVTEKGKDVELRCDPISGHTALYWYRQSLGQGLEFLIYFQGNSAPDKSGLPSDRFSAERTGGSVSTLTIQRTQQEDSAVYLCASSSTGTGANVLTFGAGSRLTVL.

The CDR3 sequence is CASSDVTGEKAFF. The CDR3 region has the DNA TGTGCCAGCAGTGATGTAACAGGGGAGAAAGCTTTCTTT. The gene calls are TRBV2 and TRBJ1-1; 7 nucleotides align to TRBD1. V dropped 3 bases and J dropped 9; count of bases not matched to a gene: 7. Germline V gene data show CDR1 as SNHLY and CDR2 as FYNNEI. The CDR3 runs to 13 residues.

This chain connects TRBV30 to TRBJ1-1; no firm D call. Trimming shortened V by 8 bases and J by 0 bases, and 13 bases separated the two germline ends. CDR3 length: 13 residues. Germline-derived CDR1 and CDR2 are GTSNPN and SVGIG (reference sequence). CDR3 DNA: TGTGCCCACATCGTAGCAGTGAACACTGAAGCTTTCTTT. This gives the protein CAHIVAVNTEAFF.

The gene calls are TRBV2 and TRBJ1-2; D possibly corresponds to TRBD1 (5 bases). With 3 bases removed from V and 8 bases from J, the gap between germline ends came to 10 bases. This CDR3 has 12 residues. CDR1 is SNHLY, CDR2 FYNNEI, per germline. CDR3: CASSDETDGYTF. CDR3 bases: TGTGCCAGCAGTGACGAGACAGACGGCTACACCTTC.

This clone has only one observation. The CDR3 DNA is TGTGCCAGCTCACCATCGTTCCTAGGACAGAGCAACACTGAAGCTTTCTTT. This translates into CASSPSFLGQSNTEAFF. This chain joins TRBV18 and TRBJ1-1; a possible D gene is TRBD1 (6 bases). CDR3 length: 17 residues. Deletions cut 2 bases from V and 2 bases from J, with 18 bases between. The germline CDR1 and CDR2 sequences are KGHSH and LQKENI.

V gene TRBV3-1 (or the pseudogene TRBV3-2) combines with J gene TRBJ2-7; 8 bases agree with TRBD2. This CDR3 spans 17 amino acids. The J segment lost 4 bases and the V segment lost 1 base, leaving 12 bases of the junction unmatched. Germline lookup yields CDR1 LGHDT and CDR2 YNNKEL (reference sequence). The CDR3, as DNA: TGTGCCAGCAGCCAAGTGGGGTTAGCGGGGACAAAGTACGAGCAGTACTTC. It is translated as CASSQVGLAGTKYEQYF.